The next 8 T cell receptor beta chains were all read from a single sample in a study of siplizumab effects on memory and regulatory T cells. TCRdb's table, derived via immunoSEQ multiplex PCR, lists solely in-frame clones and lacks some. This repertoire shows 65,000 to 70,000 clones, over 80% found once; its top ten account for 1.5% to 2%. Sequenced sample: Tregs sorted from blood. Receptors were obtained from a human donor in good health.

The V gene is TRBV7-2, the J gene TRBJ1-5; D is uncertain. Germline V lookup: CDR1 SGHTA, CDR2 FQGNSA. The CDR3 runs 14 residues. V was cut by 6 bases and J by 1 base, with 10 bases left in between. As DNA, the CDR3 is TGTGCCAGCAGGAAGGGTGGGAGCAATCAGCCCCAGCATTTT. Its protein product is CASRKGGSNQPQHF.

The CDR3 DNA follows: TGTGCCAGCAGCCAACAGAGCTCCTACAATGAGCAGTTCTTC. Amino acids: CASSQQSSYNEQFF. The chain has TRBV7-3 and TRBJ2-1, with D unclear. The CDR3 spans 14 residues. Germline V gene lookup returns CDR1 SGHTA and CDR2 FQGTGA. V lost 5 bases and J lost 0, with 8 bases in between.

For the CDR3, the DNA is TGTGCCAGCAGTTCACAGCGGAGTCGCACAGATACGCAGTATTTT. Amino acids: CASSSQRSRTDTQYF. This chain connects TRBV6-6 to TRBJ2-3; weak D call: TRBD2 (5 bases). Trimming removed 4 bases from V and 1 base from J, with 12 bases in between. Germline CDR1 MNHNY, CDR2 SVGAGI (reference sequence). CDR3 length equals 15 residues.

V is TRBV2 and J is TRBJ2-3; 10 bases match TRBD2. CDR3 length: 15 amino acids. Germline V gives CDR1 SNHLY, CDR2 FYNNEI. V lost 3 bases and J lost 6; bases outside the gene matches: 6. The CDR3 sequence: CASSESSGSGDTQYF. CDR3 nucleotides: TGTGCCAGCAGTGAGTCTAGCGGGAGTGGTGATACGCAGTATTTT.

The chain has TRBV30 and TRBJ2-3; TRBD2 agrees at 13 bases. Trimming at V came to 0 bases and at J to 4 bases, leaving 7 bases not matched to a gene. The CDR3 runs to 17 residues. Germline lookup yields CDR1 GTSNPN and CDR2 SVGIG (reference sequence). The DNA for the CDR3 is TGTGCCTGGAGTGTGGGACTAGCGGGAACGGTGGCAGATACGCAGTATTTT. Protein product: CAWSVGLAGTVADTQYF.

This clone is medium-sized in the sample. The chain links TRBV19 to TRBJ2-1; TRBD2 agrees at 8 bases. Losses at the gene ends were 3 bases for V and 5 bases for J; bases not matched to a gene: 6. The CDR3 totals 15 residues. Germline V gene lookup returns CDR1 LNHDA and CDR2 SQIVND (reference sequence). CDR3 in DNA: TGTGCCAGTAGTATGCAGACTAGCGACAACAATGAGCAGTTCTTC. This translates into CASSMQTSDNNEQFF.

The chain couples TRBV29-1 to TRBJ2-5, with D tentatively TRBD2 (5 bases). The DNA matches TRBJ2-7 better at its end, which makes the J call doubtful. The CDR3 contains 16 residues. In germline, CDR1 is SQVTM, CDR2 ANQGSEA. The CDR3 DNA sequence: TGCAGCGTGTTGATAATAGGGAGTCCAAGTCCTTACGAGCAGTACTTC. Protein: CSVLIIGSPSPYEQYF.

CDR3 in DNA: TGTGCCAGCAGCCGTCCAGGGGCCCTTGAAAAACTGTTTTTT. It translates to CASSRPGALEKLFF. This chain connects TRBV7-9 to TRBJ1-4; a possible D gene is TRBD1 (6 bases). CDR3 size: 14 residues. V lost 5 bases, J lost 7 bases, and 14 bases lay in between. Germline CDR1 is SEHNR and CDR2 is FQNEAQ (reference sequence).